The 27 T cell receptor beta chains in this list originate from one sample, sequenced in a study of shared clonotypes between healthy human individuals. Using immunoSEQ multiplex PCR, the repertoire was profiled, and TCRdb retains in-frame clones only, with some absent. The sample lists 2 million to 2.5 million clones; approximately 94% were seen once. The material sequenced was naive CD4+ T cells sorted from blood. Subset of the sample: CD45RA+ positively selected. All receptors come from a man in his late teens or twenties in good health.

This clone was seen just once. The chain couples TRBV5-6 to TRBJ1-6; 9 positions agree with TRBD1. In germline, CDR1 is SGHDT, CDR2 YYEEEE. The CDR3 consists of 17 residues. With 5 bases clipped from V and 5 bases from J, the junction kept 11 bases outside the gene matches. This CDR3 reads CASRQADRGLNNSPLHF. The CDR3 coding sequence is TGTGCCAGCAGACAAGCGGACAGGGGTTTAAATAATTCACCCCTCCACTTT.

The genes are TRBV18 and TRBJ1-4; a weak D match, TRBD1 (5 bases). Germline V gene lookup returns CDR1 KGHSH and CDR2 LQKENI. V was pared by 8 bases and J by 7 bases, with 14 bases between. The CDR3 is 13 amino acids. The DNA for the CDR3 is TGTGCCAGCCGACGAGGGGATGGTGAAAAACTGTTTTTT. Its protein product is CASRRGDGEKLFF. Supplemented by reference TRBV18 and TRBJ1-4, the full variable domain reads NAGVMQNPRHLVRRRGQEARLRCSPMKGHSHVYWYRQLPEEGLKFMVYLQKENIIDESGMPKERFSAEFPKEGPSILRIQQVVRGDSAAYFCASRRGDGEKLFFGSGTQLSVL.

This clone was counted once. CDR3 region: CASSLEAGAVGELFF. The DNA for the CDR3 is TGTGCCAGCAGCTTAGAAGCGGGAGCGGTCGGGGAGCTGTTTTTT. The chain links TRBV7-2 to TRBJ2-2; 8 bases fit TRBD2. The V segment lost 1 base and the J segment 7 bases; nucleotides outside the gene matches: 5. This CDR3 comprises 15 residues. Germline assignment: CDR1 SGHTA and CDR2 FQGNSA.

This sequence joins TRBV5-8 and TRBJ1-4; D is unclear. CDR3 size: 16 residues. The germline CDR1 and CDR2 sequences are SGHTS and YDEGEE. V was shortened by 0 bases and J by 2 bases, with 11 bases between the two germline ends. CDR3 loop: CASSLDPATTNEKLFF. CDR3 bases: TGTGCCAGCAGCTTGGACCCCGCCACGACTAATGAAAAACTGTTTTTT. Combining the CDR3 with reference TRBV5-8 and TRBJ1-4 gives the whole variable domain EAGVTQSPTHLIKTRGQQATLRCSPISGHTSVYWYQQALGLGLQFLLWYDEGEERNRGNFPPRFSGRQFPNYSSELNVNALELEDSALYLCASSLDPATTNEKLFFGSGTQLSVL.

V usage is TRBV5-1 and J usage is TRBJ2-2; the D is unclear. V lost 2 bases and J lost 3, with 5 bases in between. The CDR3 loop spans 13 amino acids. Germline V gene lookup returns CDR1 SGHRS and CDR2 YFSETQ. CDR3 sequence reads: CASSFRYTGELFF. The CDR3 coding sequence is TGCGCCAGCAGCTTTAGGTACACCGGGGAGCTGTTTTTT. Looking up the rest from reference TRBV5-1 and TRBJ2-2 gives the full variable domain: KAGVTQTPRYLIKTRGQQVTLSCSPISGHRSVSWYQQTPGQGLQFLFEYFSETQRNKGNFPGRFSGRQFSNSRSEMNVSTLELGDSALYLCASSFRYTGELFFGEGSRLTVL.

A remark on this clone: Other DNA sequences in this sample translate to the same CDR3. The rearrangement uses TRBV6-5 and TRBJ2-7, with unresolved D. Per germline, CDR1 MNHEY and CDR2 SVGAGI. The CDR3 is made up of 13 amino acids. Trimming took off 2 bases at V and 4 bases at J, with 9 bases between the two ends. CDR3 nucleotide sequence: TGTGCCAGCAGTTACGCGGCTGGTTACGAGCAGTACTTC. Its translation: CASSYAAGYEQYF.

V gene TRBV9 combines with J gene TRBJ2-7; TRBD2 matches at 12 bases. Germline V gives CDR1 SGDLS, CDR2 YYNGEE. V dropped 4 bases and J dropped 0; count of bases not matched to a gene: 5. This CDR3 has 16 amino acids. CDR3 loop: CASSPMTSGSSYEQYF. The CDR3 DNA is TGTGCCAGCAGCCCCATGACTAGCGGGAGCTCCTACGAGCAGTACTTC. Based on the CDR3 plus reference TRBV9 and TRBJ2-7, the full variable domain is DSGVTQTPKHLITATGQRVTLRCSPRSGDLSVYWYQQSLDQGLQFLIQYYNGEERAKGNILERFSAQQFPDLHSELNLSSLELGDSALYFCASSPMTSGSSYEQYFGPGTRLTVT.

The V gene is TRBV27, the J gene TRBJ2-2, with 9 bases that match TRBD1. CDR1 and CDR2 from the germline V gene are MNHEY and SMNVEV (reference sequence). J gave up 0 bases and V 3 bases, and 14 bases lay outside the gene matches. This CDR3 contains 20 residues. CDR3 coding DNA: TGTGCCAGCAGTTTCCGAAGAACTTACAGGGGGCGGACGAACACCGGGGAGCTGTTTTTT. Amino acid sequence: CASSFRRTYRGRTNTGELFF.

The rearrangement joins TRBV12-5 to TRBJ1-6; possible D gene TRBD1, 6 bases. Per germline, CDR1 LGHNT and CDR2 FRNRAP. Trimming stripped 7 bases from V and 7 bases from J, with 17 bases between. CDR3 size: 15 residues. The CDR3 spells CASAGGIGGNSPLHF. The DNA for the CDR3 is TGTGCTAGTGCGGGGGGAATTGGGGGCAATTCACCCCTCCACTTT.

About this clone: Different DNA sequences within this sample yield the same CDR3. The chain joins TRBV5-1 to TRBJ2-2; D remains unclear. The V end was cut by 0 bases, the J end by 0 bases, with 6 bases between. There are 15 residues in the CDR3. Germline V CDR1 and CDR2: SGHRS, YFSETQ. The CDR3 sequence is CASSLGGANTGELFF. CDR3 coding DNA: TGCGCCAGCAGCTTGGGCGGAGCGAACACCGGGGAGCTGTTTTTT.

The chain recombines TRBV4-1 with TRBJ1-5, with a weak D call TRBD1 (5 bases). Trimming cost V 3 bases and J 0 bases, with 15 bases left between them. Germline CDR1 MGHRA, CDR2 YSYEKL. The CDR3 is made up of 17 amino acids. The CDR3 region is CASSHSPRGYSNQPQHF. Here the CDR3 DNA reads TGCGCCAGCAGCCACTCCCCTCGGGGGTATAGCAATCAGCCCCAGCATTTT.

The chain couples TRBV9 to TRBJ2-1; a possible D gene is TRBD2 (6 bases). CDR3 length: 13 residues. Trimming cost V 0 bases and J 10 bases, with 11 bases left between them. CDR1 is SGDLS, CDR2 YYNGEE, per germline. This CDR3 is CASSVGRDFEQFF. The CDR3 nucleotides are TGTGCCAGCAGCGTAGGGAGGGACTTCGAGCAGTTCTTC.

In DNA, the CDR3 is TGTGCCAGCAGCGTAGGAGCACAGGGTTCACTCGGCTACACCTTC. This sequence encodes CASSVGAQGSLGYTF. This chain links TRBV9 with TRBJ1-2; perhaps TRBD1 as D (6 bases). This CDR3 contains 15 residues. The germline V gene encodes CDR1 SGDLS and CDR2 YYNGEE. The germline V and J ends were trimmed by 0 bases and 8 bases, with 17 bases remaining between them.

This rearrangement joins TRBV6-6 to TRBJ1-6; 8 nucleotides align to TRBD1. This CDR3 region has 16 residues. CDR1 MNHNY and CDR2 SVGAGI come from the germline V gene (reference sequence). Unmatched junction bases numbered 12, after V lost 6 bases and J lost 8 bases. CDR3: CASSAGGSVVDSPLHF. As DNA, the CDR3 is TGTGCCAGCAGCGCAGGGGGCTCGGTAGTGGATTCACCCCTCCACTTT.

The chain carries TRBV6-1 and TRBJ2-1; possibly TRBD1 for D (6 bases). The CDR3 is made up of 15 amino acids. Germline CDR1 MNHNS, CDR2 SASEGT. Trimming left V 5 bases short and J 0 bases short, with 11 bases between. The CDR3, as DNA: TGTGCCAGCAGTACAGGGATATACTCCTACAATGAGCAGTTCTTC. It translates to CASSTGIYSYNEQFF.

In nucleotides, the CDR3 is TGTGCCAGCAGCGGGCACCAGGGGGCAAATCCCTACGAGCAGTACTTC. Residues: CASSGHQGANPYEQYF. The V gene is TRBV9, the J gene TRBJ2-7; TRBD1 aligns across 8 bases. With 3 bases clipped from V and 2 bases from J, the junction kept 10 bases outside the gene matches. Per germline, CDR1 SGDLS and CDR2 YYNGEE. The CDR3 has 16 residues.

The chain has TRBV10-3 and TRBJ1-1; a weak D match, TRBD1 (5 bases). CDR1 ENHRY and CDR2 SYGVKD come from the germline V gene. The CDR3 spans 12 residues. Trimming stripped 10 bases from V and 0 bases from J, with 9 bases between. The DNA for the CDR3 is TGTGCCACGGGGCGGATGAACACTGAAGCTTTCTTT. Its protein is CATGRMNTEAFF.

The chain recombines TRBV6-6 with TRBJ1-2; 9 nucleotides agree with TRBD1. Germline CDR1 is MNHNY and CDR2 is SVGAGI (reference sequence). V was pared by 6 bases and J by 5 bases, with 7 bases of the junction left unmatched. This CDR3 spans 14 amino acids. This CDR3 reads CASSSGTGMYGYTF. The CDR3 DNA is TGTGCCAGCAGCTCCGGGACAGGGATGTATGGCTACACCTTC.

This chain joins TRBV2 and TRBJ2-3; the D gene is possibly TRBD2 (5 bases). CDR3 length equals 13 residues. Trimming stripped 1 base from V and 9 bases from J, with 11 bases between. Germline CDR1 is SNHLY and CDR2 is FYNNEI. The CDR3 DNA is TGTGCCAGCAGTGAAGAGGAGGCAGCAACGCAGTATTTT. As protein: CASSEEEAATQYF.

The chain joins TRBV28 to TRBJ2-3; 9 positions match TRBD1. The junction had 8 bases not matched to a gene; V was cut back by 5 bases and J by 2 bases. This CDR3 spans 16 amino acids. Germline V gene sequence: CDR1 MDHEN, CDR2 SYDVKM. CDR3 sequence: CASSPSGQGFTDTQYF. The CDR3 nucleotides read TGTGCCAGCAGTCCATCCGGACAGGGGTTCACAGATACGCAGTATTTT.

The CDR3 here is CASSSGQLNEQFF. DNA of the CDR3: TGCGCCAGCAGCTCAGGACAGCTCAATGAGCAGTTCTTC. The chain carries TRBV10-2 and TRBJ2-1; the D gene is possibly TRBD1 (6 bases). Germline V CDR1 and CDR2: WSHSY, SAAADI. Trimming took 6 bases from V and 6 from J, leaving 12 bases between them. The CDR3 totals 13 residues.

The CDR3 nucleotides are TGTGCCAGCTCACCACTGGGCGGGGCTGGGGAAAAACTGTTTTTT. Its protein is CASSPLGGAGEKLFF. The chain joins TRBV18 to TRBJ1-4; TRBD1 might be the D (5 bases). The CDR3 covers 15 residues. Germline-derived CDR1 and CDR2 are KGHSH and LQKENI. V lost 1 base and J 8 bases, leaving 14 bases between the germline ends.

The genes are TRBV4-2 and TRBJ1-4; tentatively, D is TRBD1 (5 bases). The germline V and J ends were trimmed by 0 bases and 8 bases, with 19 bases remaining between them. The germline CDR1 and CDR2 sequences are LGHNA and YNFKEQ. The CDR3 loop spans 17 amino acids. The CDR3 sequence is CASSQEIKQDEKEKLFF. The CDR3 nucleotides read TGTGCCAGCAGCCAAGAGATAAAACAGGACGAGAAGGAAAAACTGTTTTTT.

The table lists this clone with a count of one. This chain joins TRBV5-4 and TRBJ1-6, with D maybe TRBD1 (5 bases). CDR1 and CDR2 (germline): SGHNT, YYREEE (reference sequence). Trimming removed 0 bases at V and 8 bases at J, with 12 bases between. CDR3 length: 15 amino acids. The CDR3 loop is CASSLDGGSYSPLHF. CDR3 nucleotide sequence: TGTGCCAGCAGCTTGGATGGGGGTTCATATTCACCCCTCCACTTT. Combining the CDR3 with reference TRBV5-4 and TRBJ1-6 gives the whole variable domain ETGVTQSPTHLIKTRGQQVTLRCSSQSGHNTVSWYQQALGQGPQFIFQYYREEENGRGNFPPRFSGLQFPNYSSELNVNALELDDSALYLCASSLDGGSYSPLHFGNGTRLTVT.

This chain joins TRBV9 and TRBJ2-7, with 11 nucleotides matching TRBD1. The CDR3 totals 16 residues. The germline V gene has CDR1 SGDLS and CDR2 YYNGEE. V lost 0 bases, J lost 2 bases, and 4 bases stayed unmatched. CDR3 loop: CASSVARGQGAYEQYF. The CDR3 DNA reads TGTGCCAGCAGCGTAGCTCGGGGACAGGGGGCCTACGAGCAGTACTTC.

The rearrangement joins TRBV10-3 to TRBJ2-7; TRBD1 matches at 10 bases. This CDR3 spans 13 amino acids. Germline V gene lookup returns CDR1 ENHRY and CDR2 SYGVKD. The trim removed 7 bases at V and 4 bases at J, leaving 4 bases unmatched. The CDR3 spells CAITGTGAYEQYF. The CDR3 nucleotides are TGTGCCATCACCGGGACAGGGGCATACGAGCAGTACTTC.

This chain connects TRBV10-1 to TRBJ2-7, with D possibly being TRBD1 (5 bases). Germline V lookup: CDR1 WNHNN, CDR2 SYGVQD (reference sequence). V shed 1 base and J shed 8 bases, with 12 bases lying between them. The CDR3 totals 13 residues. The CDR3 bases are TGCGCCAGCAGTGAGTTCAGGGCAGGAAAGCAGTACTTC. Its translation is CASSEFRAGKQYF.